This T cell receptor (beta chain) originates from a study of blood T cell repertoires in COVID-19. For the study at large: COVID-19 samples from acute and convalescent phases originated in the United States, Italy and Spain.

This clone was seen once. As originally analysed: From reference gene primer amplification, estimates of nucleated cell counts were derived. Clones were read by immunoSEQ multiplex PCR, and TCRdb kept only the in-frame ones, dropping some. That table supplies the V and J calls and clone size; D and trimming were determined from the DNA. The sample consists of more than 95,000 clones, about 87% of them appearing once. The receptor was derived from a man between 45 and 60 years old with acute or convalescent COVID-19. Specimen: peripheral blood.

The CDR3 coding sequence is TGCAGTGCTAGTTCCCCTGCGGAGAACTATGGCTACACCTTC. Translating it yields CSASSPAENYGYTF. The chain employs TRBV20-1 and TRBJ1-2; D uncertain. Germline V gene data show CDR1 as DFQATT and CDR2 as SNEGSKA (reference sequence). CDR3 size: 14 residues. V lost 3 bases and J lost 2, with 13 bases in between.